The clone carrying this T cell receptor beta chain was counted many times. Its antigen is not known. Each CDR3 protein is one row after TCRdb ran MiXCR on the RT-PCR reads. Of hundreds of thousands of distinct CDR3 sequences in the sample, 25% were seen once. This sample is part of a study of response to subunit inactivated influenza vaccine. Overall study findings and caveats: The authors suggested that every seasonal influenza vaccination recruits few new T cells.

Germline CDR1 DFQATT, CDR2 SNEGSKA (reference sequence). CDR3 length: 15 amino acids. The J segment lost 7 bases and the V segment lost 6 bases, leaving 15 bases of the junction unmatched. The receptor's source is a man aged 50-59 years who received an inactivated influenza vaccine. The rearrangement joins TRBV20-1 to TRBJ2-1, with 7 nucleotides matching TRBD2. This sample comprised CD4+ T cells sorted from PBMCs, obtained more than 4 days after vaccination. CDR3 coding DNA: TGCAGTGCCCCTGGGGCTAGCCTGGGGGGGAATGAGCAGTTCTTC. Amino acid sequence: CSAPGASLGGNEQFF.